The 9 T cell receptor beta chains listed next were all sequenced from one sample in a study of technical replicates of blood from several donors. The table came from immunoSEQ multiplex PCR; TCRdb's copy has only in-frame clones and leaves some out. The sample consists of over 65,000 clones, 94% of them appearing once. What was sequenced was T cells isolated from PBMCs. The origin of the receptors is a human donor in good health.

The J gene is TRBJ1-1, the V gene TRBV5-1; no clear D gene. The CDR3 covers 11 residues. V was clipped by 7 bases and J by 6 bases, with 10 bases between them. The V gene's germline CDR1 is SGHRS and CDR2 YFSETQ. This chain's CDR3 is CASGEQSEAFF. The CDR3 DNA is TGCGCCAGCGGGGAGCAATCTGAAGCTTTCTTT.

This clone was found once. This chain connects TRBV29-1 to TRBJ2-7, with D unresolved. CDR1 and CDR2 (germline): SQVTM, ANQGSEA. CDR3 size: 13 residues. V gave up 3 bases and J gave up 6 bases, with 15 bases separating them. The CDR3 spells CSVDYPAEGEQYF. The CDR3 region has the DNA TGCAGCGTTGACTACCCTGCGGAAGGCGAGCAGTACTTC.

This chain joins TRBV4-1 and TRBJ1-3; D is undetermined. The germline V and J ends were trimmed by 3 bases and 2 bases, with 14 bases remaining between them. The CDR3 loop spans 16 amino acids. Germline V gene data show CDR1 as MGHRA and CDR2 as YSYEKL. CDR3 in DNA: TGCGCCAGCAGCCAGCCGGGGAGGGCCGCTGGAAACACCATATATTTT. This gives the protein CASSQPGRAAGNTIYF.

This rearrangement joins TRBV27 to TRBJ2-1, with D maybe TRBD2 (5 bases). Germline CDR1 is MNHEY and CDR2 is SMNVEV (reference sequence). The CDR3 covers 11 residues. The germline V and J ends were trimmed by 3 bases and 10 bases, with 7 bases remaining between them. In DNA form, the CDR3 reads TGTGCCAGCAGTTTCGGGGTCGAGCAGTTCTTC. This translates into CASSFGVEQFF.

V gene TRBV6-1 combines with J gene TRBJ1-5; TRBD1 agrees at 8 bases. The CDR3 runs to 14 residues. Germline V gives CDR1 MNHNS, CDR2 SASEGT. J gave up 5 bases and V 8 bases, and 8 bases lay outside the gene matches. Here the CDR3 reads CASERTGLYQPQHF. The CDR3 DNA sequence: TGTGCCAGCGAGAGGACAGGGCTTTATCAGCCCCAGCATTTT.

This chain links TRBV2 with TRBJ2-3; perhaps TRBD1 as D (5 bases). The germline gives CDR1 SNHLY, CDR2 FYNNEI. The CDR3 has 12 amino acids. Deletions cut 6 bases from V and 6 bases from J, with 10 bases between. The CDR3 DNA is TGTGCCAGCAGGGGGCCGGAGGATACGCAGTATTTT. The encoded protein is CASRGPEDTQYF.

This chain links TRBV5-1 with TRBJ2-5; weak D call: TRBD2 (7 bases). The CDR3 has 14 amino acids. Germline V lookup: CDR1 SGHRS, CDR2 YFSETQ. V lost 5 bases, J lost 1 base, and 12 bases lay in between. The CDR3 loop reads CASRKGGPQETQYF. The CDR3 nucleotides are TGCGCCAGCAGGAAGGGGGGGCCCCAAGAGACCCAGTACTTC.

The rearrangement uses TRBV27 and TRBJ2-7; 7 bases fit TRBD2. The CDR3 loop spans 14 amino acids. The germline gives CDR1 MNHEY, CDR2 SMNVEV (reference sequence). J lost 1 base, V lost 3 bases, and 3 bases had no gene match. The CDR3 bases are TGTGCCAGCAGTTTTGGGGGGGGTTCCTACGAGCAGTACTTC. This encodes CASSFGGGSYEQYF.

The chain has TRBV2 and TRBJ2-1; TRBD2 matches 16 bases. CDR1 and CDR2 from the germline V gene are SNHLY and FYNNEI. Trimming at V came to 6 bases and at J to 3 bases, leaving 8 bases not matched to a gene. The CDR3 consists of 18 residues. The CDR3 DNA is TGTGCCAGCAGAGCCTCCGGGACTAGCGGGAGGGACTACAATGAGCAGTTCTTC. Amino acids: CASRASGTSGRDYNEQFF.